Listed below are T cell receptor beta chains from one sample, sequenced in a study of CD8 T cells in ankylosing spondylitis. A single record per CDR3 protein comes from TCRdb applying MiXCR to the 5' RACE reads. The sample consists of approximately 220,000 distinct CDR3 sequences, roughly 25% of them appearing once. Sequences were obtained from blood, either unsorted or a sorted T cell fraction (not recorded which). The receptor set was obtained from a male donor with ankylosing spondylitis or in good health (not recorded which). Both conserved end residues are part of each CDR3. D genes are given only for firm matches. For some rows the clone size is stated as once, few or many, or as a class when expanded; others skip it.

D gene	V gene	clone size	J gene	CDR3 protein	CDR3 DNA
TRBD2	TRBV7-8	many	TRBJ2-3	CASSLGIAGGGSSTDTQYF	TGTGCCAGCAGCTTGGGGATAGCGGGAGGGGGTTCTAGCACAGATACGCAGTATTTT
.	TRBV12-3/TRBV12-4	.	TRBJ2-7	CASSLNPGYEQYF	TGTGCCAGCAGTCTAAACCCGGGCTACGAGCAGTACTTC
.	TRBV12-3/TRBV12-4	few	TRBJ2-2	CASGLGGGELFF	TGTGCCAGCGGACTGGGAGGTGGGGAGCTGTTTTTT
.	TRBV12-3/TRBV12-4	many	TRBJ2-1	CASSFGLEYNEQFF	TGTGCCAGCAGTTTTGGTCTAGAGTACAATGAGCAGTTCTTC
.	TRBV7-3	many	TRBJ1-1	CASSFQGMAEAFF	TGTGCCAGCAGCTTTCAGGGTATGGCTGAAGCTTTCTTT
TRBD2	TRBV5-1	many	TRBJ2-5	CASSLRTSQETQYF	TGCGCCAGCAGCTTGAGGACTAGTCAAGAGACCCAGTACTTC
.	TRBV7-2	many	TRBJ1-1	CASSRGASINTEAFF	TGTGCCAGCAGCCGCGGGGCCAGTATAAACACTGAAGCTTTCTTT
.	TRBV28	many	TRBJ2-7	CASRKGAGTYEQYF	TGTGCCAGCAGAAAAGGGGCAGGGACCTACGAGCAGTACTTC
TRBD1	TRBV9	.	TRBJ2-5	CASSVGGTGKETQYF	TGTGCCAGCAGCGTAGGGGGGACAGGAAAAGAGACCCAGTACTTC
.	TRBV4-2	.	TRBJ2-1	CASSQDRGEQFF	TGTGCCAGCAGCCAAGATCGCGGGGAGCAGTTCTTC